Given below is one TCR beta chain in context. The target antigen is unknown. The data belong to a study of T cells in localized non-small cell lung cancer. General study results and limits: Higher T cell density in the blood was associated with longer overall survival, whereas higher adjacent-lung clonality associated with shorter survival.

The CDR3 loop spans 16 amino acids. The germline V and J ends were trimmed by 1 base and 2 bases, with 12 bases remaining between them. Germline V gene lookup returns CDR1 KGHSH and CDR2 LQKENI. TCRdb keeps only in-frame clones here, not all; method: immunoSEQ multiplex PCR. The table lists around 1,200 clones, under 25% of them singletons. The clonotype comes from a male donor aged 60 or over with stage II lung adenocarcinoma. The chain employs TRBV18 and TRBJ2-4; D is undetermined. The material was lung tumor tissue, obtained before any cancer treatment. The DNA of the CDR3 is TGTGCCAGCTCACCACAGGCCCCTTCATCCAAAAACATTCAGTACTTC. This sequence encodes CASSPQAPSSKNIQYF.